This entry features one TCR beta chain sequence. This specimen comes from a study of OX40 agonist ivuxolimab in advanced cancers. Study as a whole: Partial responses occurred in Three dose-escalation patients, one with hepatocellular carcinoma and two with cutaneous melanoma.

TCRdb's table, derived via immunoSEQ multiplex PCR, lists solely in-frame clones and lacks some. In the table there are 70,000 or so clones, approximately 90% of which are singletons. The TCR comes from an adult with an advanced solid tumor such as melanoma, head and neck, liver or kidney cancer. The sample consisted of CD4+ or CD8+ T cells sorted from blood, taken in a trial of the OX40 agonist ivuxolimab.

The DNA of the CDR3 is TGTGCCAGCAGCCTAGCTAGCGGGAGGGACCTTAGCACAGATACGCAGTATTTT. Its translation: CASSLASGRDLSTDTQYF. This chain links TRBV5-6 with TRBJ2-3; 12 bases agree with TRBD2. The V gene end was trimmed by 4 bases and the J gene end by 0 bases; junction bases not matched to a gene: 9. Per the germline V gene, CDR1 is SGHDT and CDR2 is YYEEEE. The CDR3 totals 18 residues.